This TCR beta chain was identified in a study of CD8 T cells in ankylosing spondylitis. Using quantitative 5'-RACE with molecular barcodes, the authors made TCR beta libraries. TCRdb called the 5' RACE reads again in MiXCR, with one record for every CDR3 protein. The table shows 250,000 to 350,000 distinct CDR3 sequences, with about 20% occurring only once. The sample holds a few counts of this clonotype. Its antigen is as yet unknown. Study-wide results and caveats: Disease-associated clonotypes exhibited CD8+ identity and were relatively infrequent in peripheral blood. Some of the motif variants had earlier been found in reactive arthritis patients' fluid and blood. Reportedly, significant enrichment of disease-linked clones occurred in matched ankylosing spondylitis synovial fluid.

CDR3 length equals 16 residues. V lost 3 bases, J lost 5 bases, and 6 bases stayed unmatched. From germline, CDR1 is KGHDR and CDR2 SFDVKD. This TCR was recovered from a male donor with ankylosing spondylitis or in good health (not recorded which). This chain links TRBV24-1 with TRBJ2-5; 12 nucleotides line up with TRBD1. The sample consisted of blood, either unsorted or a sorted T cell fraction (not recorded which). This CDR3 reads CATSDTGTGGAETQYF. CDR3 in DNA: TGTGCCACCAGTGATACCGGGACAGGGGGCGCGGAGACCCAGTACTTC.